This T cell receptor (beta chain) was captured in a study of blood T cells in healthy people across ages. At the level of the study: Every two T cells gave about one barcoded beta molecule via template switching.

The use of a sample-barcoded 5' primer and a J-beta primer mix characterized a second PCR of about 7 to 12 cycles. Each cDNA molecule carried a tag from a template-switch adaptor that contained 12 random nucleotides. CDR3-containing paired-end reads numbering at least 2.5 million came from each sample. TCRdb redid the calling of the 5' RACE reads with MiXCR, one entry per CDR3 protein. The sample lists hundreds of thousands of distinct CDR3 sequences, 53% occurring once. This clonotype was counted once. Sequencing was performed on blood. The TCR originated in a man older than 75 in good health.

Written as DNA, the CDR3 is TGTGCCAGCAGCCAAGCCCTGTGGACTGGAGAGCAGTACTTC. Translated: CASSQALWTGEQYF. The chain is built from TRBV3-1 and TRBJ2-5, with D possibly being TRBD2 (5 bases). From germline, CDR1 is LGHDT and CDR2 YNNKEL (reference sequence). The CDR3 contains 14 residues. Deletions cut 1 base from V and 11 bases from J, with 17 bases between.